This is a list of T cell receptor beta chains from one sample in a study of T cell responses to AZD1222 COVID-19 vaccine. Sequencing used immunoSEQ multiplex PCR; TCRdb keeps in-frame clones, though not all of them. The sample shows about 150,000 clones, 92% of them seen only once. The sequenced sample was peripheral blood, obtained on day 0 of AZD1222 vaccination. The source is an adult in good health. Both conserved end residues are part of each CDR3. The D gene is left open where the match is weak. Part of the rows lack a size; the others show once, few, many or a class for expanded clones.

TRBV7-2,TRBD1,14,TRBJ1-5,NA,CASSTGQGAQPQHF,TGTGCCAGCAGCACGGGACAGGGGGCCCAGCCCCAGCATTTT
TRBV5-1,NA,14,TRBJ2-7,NA,CASSLEQGGNEQYF,TGCGCCAGCAGCTTGGAACAGGGAGGAAACGAGCAGTACTTC
TRBV5-8,TRBD1,13,TRBJ1-5,NA,CASSRDRVGPQHF,TGTGCCAGCAGCCGGGACAGGGTTGGTCCCCAGCATTTT
TRBV18,NA,11,TRBJ1-2,NA,CASSPGYGYTF,TGTGCCAGCTCCCCTGGGTATGGCTACACCTTC
TRBV5-1,NA,14,TRBJ1-2,NA,CASSLEGSPYGYTF,TGCGCCAGCAGCTTGGAGGGATCCCCCTATGGCTACACCTTC
TRBV2,NA,13,TRBJ2-7,NA,CASGNDGTYEQYF,TGTGCCAGCGGGAACGATGGGACCTACGAGCAGTACTTC
TRBV25-1,TRBD1,15,TRBJ1-1,NA,CASSEYRGRKPEAFF,TGTGCCAGCAGTGAATATAGGGGGCGCAAACCTGAAGCTTTCTTT
TRBV12-3/TRBV12-4,NA,13,TRBJ1-3,NA,CASSSPVGNTIYF,TGTGCCAGCTCTTCTCCGGTCGGAAACACCATATATTTT
TRBV20-1,TRBD2,11,TRBJ2-1,NA,CSETAGVLEFF,TGCAGTGAGACAGCGGGAGTCCTTGAGTTCTTC
TRBV6-2/TRBV6-3,NA,13,TRBJ2-7,NA,CASSLTPIGEQYF,TGTGCCAGCAGCTTGACCCCGATTGGCGAGCAGTACTTC
TRBV4-3,NA,15,TRBJ1-2,NA,CASSQDRSSNYGYTF,TGCGCCAGCAGCCAGGATCGATCTTCCAACTATGGCTACACCTTC
TRBV19,NA,14,TRBJ1-2,once,CASTEDGLGSGYTF,TGTGCCAGTACCGAGGACGGACTAGGCTCTGGCTACACCTTC
TRBV13,TRBD1,15,TRBJ2-7,NA,CASSLAGQGFHEQYF,TGTGCCAGCAGCTTAGCTGGACAGGGTTTCCACGAGCAGTACTTC
TRBV2,NA,14,TRBJ1-2,NA,CASSVKRATSGYTF,TGTGCCAGCAGTGTGAAACGGGCCACCTCTGGCTACACCTTC
TRBV11-1,NA,12,TRBJ2-7,NA,CASSVNRVEQYF,TGTGCCAGCAGCGTAAACAGGGTTGAGCAGTACTTC
TRBV23-1,TRBD2,13,TRBJ2-7,NA,CASSRDYSYEQYF,TGCGCCAGCAGCCGGGACTACTCCTACGAGCAGTACTTC
TRBV5-4,NA,14,TRBJ1-4,NA,CASSFKGPNEKLFF,TGTGCCAGCAGCTTTAAGGGGCCAAATGAAAAACTGTTTTTT
TRBV28,NA,11,TRBJ1-6,NA,CASRDNSPLHF,TGTGCCAGCAGGGATAATTCACCCCTCCACTTT
TRBV9,TRBD2,16,TRBJ2-1,NA,CASSVSGGRAGDEQFF,TGTGCCAGCAGCGTATCCGGCGGGAGGGCCGGAGATGAGCAGTTCTTC
TRBV28,TRBD2,15,TRBJ2-1,NA,CASSNLAGGYNEQFF,TGTGCCAGCAGCAACTTAGCGGGAGGCTACAATGAGCAGTTCTTC
TRBV5-1,NA,14,TRBJ1-1,NA,CASSLQGSETEAFF,TGCGCCAGCAGCTTGCAGGGCAGCGAGACTGAAGCTTTCTTT
TRBV27,TRBD1,18,TRBJ2-6,NA,CASSLIRTGASGANVLTF,TGTGCCAGCAGTTTAATTCGGACAGGGGCCTCTGGGGCCAACGTCCTGACTTTC
TRBV6-8,TRBD2,17,TRBJ2-1,NA,CASSYPPSGGRMDEQFF,TGTGCCAGCAGTTACCCCCCCTCGGGAGGGAGAATGGATGAGCAGTTCTTC
TRBV11-2,NA,14,TRBJ2-1,NA,CASSLVGLQNEQFF,TGTGCCAGCAGCTTAGTAGGTCTACAAAATGAGCAGTTCTTC
TRBV7-6,TRBD2,15,TRBJ2-1,few,CASSRTSGSYNEQFF,TGTGCCAGCAGCCGGACTAGCGGCTCCTACAATGAGCAGTTCTTC
TRBV12-3/TRBV12-4,NA,12,TRBJ1-2,once,CASSLSSSRYTF,TGTGCCAGCAGTTTATCGAGTTCTCGCTACACCTTC
TRBV2,TRBD2,15,TRBJ2-7,NA,CASSEEGLAAYEQYF,TGTGCCAGCAGTGAAGAGGGACTAGCGGCTTACGAGCAGTACTTC
TRBV5-6,NA,14,TRBJ2-7,NA,CASHSLTSAYEQYF,TGTGCCAGTCACTCCTTGACTTCCGCCTACGAGCAGTACTTC
TRBV27,NA,15,TRBJ2-7,NA,CASSSLGASSYEQYF,TGTGCCAGCAGCTCGTTAGGGGCCAGCTCCTACGAGCAGTACTTC
TRBV6-5,TRBD1,14,TRBJ1-3,NA,CASRGTGLGNTIYF,TGTGCCAGCAGAGGGACAGGCCTGGGAAACACCATATATTTT
TRBV18,TRBD2,16,TRBJ2-3,NA,CASSTGLAGGTDTQYF,TGTGCCAGCTCAACCGGACTAGCGGGTGGGACAGATACGCAGTATTTT
TRBV5-5,TRBD1,14,TRBJ1-2,NA,CASSGQGGNYGYTF,TGTGCCAGCAGCGGACAGGGTGGGAACTATGGCTACACCTTC
TRBV5-1,NA,11,TRBJ2-1,NA,CASSLGGDVFF,TGCGCCAGCAGCTTGGGAGGGGACGTGTTCTTC
TRBV14,NA,11,TRBJ1-1,NA,CASSQIHEAFF,TGTGCCAGCAGCCAAATTCATGAAGCTTTCTTT
TRBV12-3/TRBV12-4,NA,12,TRBJ2-7,NA,CASTTLSHEQYF,TGTGCCAGCACTACTCTTTCCCACGAGCAGTACTTC
TRBV9,NA,14,TRBJ1-3,NA,CASSVAGSGNTIYF,TGTGCCAGCAGCGTTGCGGGCTCTGGAAACACCATATATTTT
TRBV27,NA,12,TRBJ1-5,NA,CASSFGGQPQHF,TGTGCCAGCAGTTTCGGTGGGCAGCCCCAGCATTTT
TRBV14,NA,14,TRBJ2-7,NA,CASSRRDMTYEQYF,TGTGCCAGCAGCCGTCGGGACATGACCTACGAGCAGTACTTC
TRBV28,TRBD1,15,TRBJ1-6,NA,CASSFSQGARSPLHF,TGTGCCAGCAGTTTCAGCCAGGGGGCGCGGTCACCCCTCCACTTT
TRBV18,NA,17,TRBJ2-3,NA,CASSPNQGRWSTDTQYF,TGTGCCAGCTCACCAAATCAGGGGCGTTGGAGCACAGATACGCAGTATTTT
TRBV5-4,NA,14,TRBJ1-6,once,CASSLNSLYSPLHF,TGTGCCAGCAGCTTGAACAGCCTCTATTCTCCTCTCCACTTT
TRBV6-2/TRBV6-3,TRBD1,15,TRBJ1-2,NA,CASSWTGATNYGYTF,TGTGCCAGCAGCTGGACAGGGGCGACTAACTATGGCTACACCTTC
TRBV27,NA,12,TRBJ2-7,NA,CASSTTGREQYF,TGTGCCAGCAGTACCACAGGTCGCGAGCAGTACTTC
TRBV14,NA,15,TRBJ2-7,NA,CASSQKGLGPYEQYF,TGTGCCAGCAGCCAAAAAGGACTCGGTCCATACGAGCAGTACTTC
TRBV12-3/TRBV12-4,NA,12,TRBJ1-1,NA,CASSLRDTEAFF,TGTGCCAGCAGTTTGCGGGACACTGAAGCTTTCTTT
TRBV4-1,NA,14,TRBJ1-4,NA,CASSQGGVNEKLFF,TGCGCCAGCAGCCAAGGTGGGGTTAATGAAAAACTGTTTTTT
TRBV21-1,NA,17,TRBJ2-1,few,CASSNPHASGSYNEQFF,TGTGCCAGCAGCAACCCCCACGCTAGCGGATCCTACAATGAGCAGTTCTTC
TRBV19,TRBD1,16,TRBJ1-1,NA,CASSPGQAPVNTEAFF,TGTGCCAGTAGCCCGGGACAGGCCCCTGTGAACACTGAAGCTTTCTTT
TRBV4-2,NA,15,TRBJ1-3,NA,CASSQEDAAGNTIYF,TGTGCCAGCAGCCAGGAGGACGCAGCTGGAAACACCATATATTTT
TRBV10-2,TRBD1,18,TRBJ2-6,NA,CASRDPGQGDPGANVLTF,TGCGCCAGCAGGGACCCGGGACAGGGAGATCCTGGGGCCAACGTCCTGACTTTC
TRBV29-1,NA,13,TRBJ1-1,NA,CSVESGIGTEAFF,TGCAGCGTTGAATCAGGGATCGGCACTGAAGCTTTCTTT
TRBV7-2,TRBD2,14,TRBJ2-1,NA,CASRTSGSYNEQFF,TGTGCCAGCCGAACTAGCGGTTCTTACAATGAGCAGTTCTTC